Below, 10 T cell receptor beta chains from the same sample are listed, as sequenced in a study of OX40 agonist ivuxolimab in advanced cancers. Sequencing was performed with immunoSEQ multiplex PCR; in TCRdb, only in-frame clones are kept and a portion is missing. The sample contains 90,000 to 130,000 clones, about nine tenths of which appear only once. Source: CD4+ or CD8+ T cells sorted from blood, taken in a trial of the OX40 agonist ivuxolimab. Receptors were obtained from an adult with an advanced solid tumor such as melanoma, head and neck, liver or kidney cancer.

This sequence joins TRBV7-2 and TRBJ2-7; 8 nucleotides match TRBD1. The CDR3 contains 14 residues. The J segment lost 6 bases and the V segment lost 5 bases, leaving 9 bases of the junction unmatched. Germline V gene lookup returns CDR1 SGHTA and CDR2 FQGNSA. This chain's CDR3 is CASSPPGGWGEQYF. CDR3 nucleotide sequence: TGTGCCAGCAGCCCTCCAGGGGGCTGGGGCGAGCAGTACTTC. The full variable domain, completed using reference TRBV7-2 and TRBJ2-7, is GAGVSQSPSNKVTEKGKDVELRCDPISGHTALYWYRQSLGQGLEFLIYFQGNSAPDKSGLPSDRFSAERTGGSVSTLTIQRTQQEDSAVYLCASSPPGGWGEQYFGPGTRLTVT.

The gene calls are TRBV7-3 and TRBJ1-1; D may be TRBD1 (5 bases). CDR1 is SGHTA, CDR2 FQGTGA, per germline. The CDR3 consists of 13 residues. V shed 5 bases and J shed 4 bases, with 11 bases lying between them. CDR3 loop: CASSPNRGTEAFF. The CDR3 coding sequence is TGTGCCAGCAGCCCTAATAGGGGCACTGAAGCTTTCTTT.

The CDR3 coding sequence is TGTGCCACCAGCAGAGATTACAGTAATCAGCCCCAGCATTTT. It is translated as CATSRDYSNQPQHF. The V and J genes are TRBV15 and TRBJ1-5; D gene unclear. Germline CDR1 LNHNV, CDR2 YYDKDF (reference sequence). This CDR3 is 14 amino acids long. V lost 0 bases and J 4 bases, leaving 7 bases between the germline ends.

V usage is TRBV6-6 and J usage is TRBJ2-1, with TRBD2 as a possible D gene (5 bases). The CDR3 totals 15 residues. Deletions cut 6 bases from V and 5 bases from J, with 17 bases between. Germline CDR1 is MNHNY and CDR2 is SVGAGI (reference sequence). This chain's CDR3 is CASSSLGLANNEQFF. CDR3 DNA: TGTGCCAGCAGCTCCCTAGGCCTAGCAAACAATGAGCAGTTCTTC.

The chain combines TRBV5-6 with TRBJ2-5; D is possibly TRBD2 (6 bases). V was clipped by 2 bases and J by 0 bases, with 11 bases between them. The germline V gene encodes CDR1 SGHDT and CDR2 YYEEEE. The CDR3 is 15 amino acids. The CDR3 sequence is CASSLTSWYQETQYF. DNA of the CDR3: TGTGCCAGCAGCTTAACTAGCTGGTACCAAGAGACCCAGTACTTC.

The chain joins TRBV5-5 to TRBJ1-3, with 7 bases fitting TRBD1. V shed 4 bases and J 3 bases; nucleotides not matched to a gene: 7. Germline loops: CDR1 SGHKS, CDR2 YYEKEE (reference sequence). CDR3 length: 15 residues. CDR3 sequence reads: CASSLGQAYGNTIYF. The CDR3 coding sequence is TGTGCCAGCAGCCTAGGACAGGCATATGGAAACACCATATATTTT.

J is TRBJ1-1 and V is TRBV5-4; 8 bases are shared with TRBD1. The CDR3 consists of 14 residues. From germline, CDR1 is SGHNT and CDR2 YYREEE (reference sequence). Trimming removed 4 bases from V and 0 bases from J; junction bases left unmatched: 2. CDR3 sequence reads: CASSPGQVNTEAFF. Written as DNA, the CDR3 is TGTGCCAGCAGCCCGGGACAGGTGAACACTGAAGCTTTCTTT.

The chain employs TRBV29-1 and TRBJ2-1, with 7 bases that match TRBD1. The CDR3 runs to 13 residues. Germline-derived CDR1 and CDR2 are SQVTM and ANQGSEA. V trimming: 3 bases; J trimming: 4 bases; junction bases outside the gene matches: 3. CDR3 nucleotide sequence: TGCAGCGTTGAGACAGGGCGGTACAATGAGCAGTTCTTC. Amino acid sequence: CSVETGRYNEQFF.

The V gene is TRBV29-1, the J gene TRBJ1-1, with 7 bases identical to TRBD1. There are 12 residues in the CDR3. V shed 4 bases and J 1 base; nucleotides not matched to a gene: 0. Germline V gene lookup returns CDR1 SQVTM and CDR2 ANQGSEA. The CDR3 is CSVGQGNTEAFF. The DNA for the CDR3 is TGCAGCGTTGGACAGGGGAACACTGAAGCTTTCTTT.

The chain is built from TRBV15 and TRBJ2-2; the D is unclear. This CDR3 is built from 12 residues. CDR1 is LNHNV, CDR2 YYDKDF, per germline (reference sequence). Deletions cut 0 bases from V and 6 bases from J, with 2 bases between. The CDR3 loop reads CATSRDAGELFF. The CDR3 DNA sequence: TGTGCCACCAGCAGAGATGCCGGGGAGCTGTTTTTT.